The 32 T cell receptor beta chains in this list originate from one sample, sequenced in a study of long-term antiretroviral therapy in people with HIV. Runs used v3.0 of the immunoSEQ assay and were done at survey level. Profiling relied on immunoSEQ multiplex PCR, and the TCRdb table lists in-frame clones only, not all of them. The data show some 11,000 clones, with around 81% seen just once and approximately 18% held by the top ten. The sample was unsorted PBMCs, taken 1.8 years after starting antiretroviral therapy. Receptors were obtained from a man aged 40-49 years with HIV.

V gene TRBV18 combines with J gene TRBJ1-2; 7 nucleotides agree with TRBD1. This CDR3 contains 15 residues. The V and J ends lost 4 bases and 8 bases, in that order; junction bases with no gene match: 13. The germline V gene encodes CDR1 KGHSH and CDR2 LQKENI. CDR3 DNA: TGTGCCAGCTCACGCTACGACAGGGAACCACGGGGCTACACCTTC. It specifies CASSRYDREPRGYTF.

This clone is a singleton in its sample. This sequence joins TRBV4-1 and TRBJ1-1; tentative D call: TRBD1 (5 bases). CDR1 and CDR2 (germline): MGHRA, YSYEKL. The germline V and J ends were trimmed by 3 bases and 1 base, with 12 bases remaining between them. The CDR3 has 15 amino acids. In nucleotides, the CDR3 is TGCGCCAGCAGCCAGAGGGGATCGGGGAACACTGAAGCTTTCTTT. Translation: CASSQRGSGNTEAFF.

The rearrangement uses TRBV9 and TRBJ2-3; 7 bases fit TRBD2. J gave up 2 bases and V 3 bases, and 6 bases lay outside the gene matches. Per the germline V gene, CDR1 is SGDLS and CDR2 is YYNGEE. The CDR3 is 15 amino acids. The CDR3 loop is CASSAPSGVTDTQYF. The CDR3 nucleotides read TGTGCCAGCAGCGCCCCTAGCGGAGTCACAGATACGCAGTATTTT. Using reference TRBV9 and TRBJ2-3 for the parts outside the CDR3, the full variable domain is DSGVTQTPKHLITATGQRVTLRCSPRSGDLSVYWYQQSLDQGLQFLIQYYNGEERAKGNILERFSAQQFPDLHSELNLSSLELGDSALYFCASSAPSGVTDTQYFGPGTRLTVL.

This chain uses TRBV2 with TRBJ2-1, with TRBD2 matching over 13 bases. CDR3 length: 14 amino acids. The germline V gene has CDR1 SNHLY and CDR2 FYNNEI. With 9 bases clipped from V and 5 bases from J, the junction kept 4 bases outside the gene matches. The CDR3 region has the DNA TGTGCCAGTTCGGGACTAGCGGGACACAATGAGCAGTTCTTC. Translation: CASSGLAGHNEQFF.

The chain couples TRBV7-9 to TRBJ1-5; D is perhaps TRBD1 (5 bases). Trimming pared 1 base from V and 7 bases from J, leaving 11 bases between. This CDR3 is 14 amino acids long. Germline V CDR1 and CDR2: SEHNR, FQNEAQ (reference sequence). CDR3 coding DNA: TGTGCCAGCAGCTTAGGGGGGGGTGGGCAGCCCCAGCATTTT. As protein: CASSLGGGGQPQHF.

The chain couples TRBV4-2 to TRBJ2-1, with D tentatively TRBD2 (5 bases). CDR3 length equals 16 residues. Trimming removed 1 base from V and 0 bases from J, with 10 bases in between. Germline values: CDR1 LGHNA, CDR2 YNFKEQ. CDR3 protein: CASSQGRLSSYNEQFF. In nucleotides, the CDR3 is TGTGCCAGCAGCCAAGGGAGGCTGAGCTCCTACAATGAGCAGTTCTTC.

The rearrangement links TRBV30 to TRBJ2-3; 7 nucleotides agree with TRBD2. CDR1 and CDR2 from the germline V gene are GTSNPN and SVGIG (reference sequence). Unmatched junction bases numbered 5, after V lost 3 bases and J lost 2 bases. The CDR3 has 14 residues. CDR3 in DNA: TGTGCCTGGAGCGCTAGCGGCAACACAGATACGCAGTATTTT. Protein product: CAWSASGNTDTQYF.

The V call is TRBV18, the J call TRBJ1-2; the D gene is possibly TRBD1 (5 bases). Germline CDR1 KGHSH, CDR2 LQKENI. This CDR3 has 14 amino acids. V gave up 8 bases and J gave up 5 bases, with 18 bases separating them. CDR3 bases: TGTGCCAGCCGAGAACCTGGGGCGTCGTATGGCTACACCTTC. It codes for CASREPGASYGYTF.

The rearrangement joins TRBV25-1 to TRBJ2-5; a weak D match, TRBD1 (6 bases). There are 14 residues in the CDR3. The V end was cut by 3 bases, the J end by 5 bases, with 13 bases between. CDR1 and CDR2 (germline): MGHDK, SYGVNS. The DNA of the CDR3 is TGTGCCAGCAGTGATTCCAGGGGTCGGGAGACCCAGTACTTC. This encodes CASSDSRGRETQYF.

V usage is TRBV27 and J usage is TRBJ2-6, with D uncertain. The CDR3 length is 19 residues. CDR1 is MNHEY and CDR2 is SMNVEV in the germline V gene (reference sequence). V lost 2 bases, J lost 0 bases, and 17 bases lay in between. The CDR3 nucleotides read TGTGCCAGCAGTTTAGGACCTTTACGGCAGGACTCTGGGGCCAACGTCCTGACTTTC. Translating it yields CASSLGPLRQDSGANVLTF.

The rearrangement joins TRBV11-2 to TRBJ2-2; TRBD2 matches at 11 bases. Looked up from germline, CDR1 is SGHAT and CDR2 is FQNNGV. CDR3 length: 15 residues. With V trimmed by 5 bases and J by 3 bases, 2 bases remained unmatched. The CDR3 is CASSRGLADTGELFF. The CDR3 DNA sequence: TGTGCCAGCAGCCGGGGACTAGCGGACACCGGGGAGCTGTTTTTT.

This chain uses TRBV6-1 with TRBJ2-3; no firm D call. The V gene lost 6 bases and the J gene lost 3 bases, with 4 bases spanning the gap. Per germline, CDR1 MNHNS and CDR2 SASEGT. The length of the CDR3 is 11 residues. The CDR3 reads CASRRTDTQYF. DNA for the CDR3: TGTGCCAGCAGGAGAACAGATACGCAGTATTTT.

This clone was seen a single time. The rearrangement uses TRBV30 and TRBJ2-2; D remains ambiguous. There are 10 residues in the CDR3. Germline V gives CDR1 GTSNPN, CDR2 SVGIG (reference sequence). V shed 5 bases and J shed 4 bases, with 2 bases lying between them. The CDR3, as DNA: TGTGCCTGGGGCACCGGGGAGCTGTTTTTT. Translating gives CAWGTGELFF. Looking up the rest from reference TRBV30 and TRBJ2-2 gives the full variable domain: SQTIHQWPATLVQPVGSPLSLECTVEGTSNPNLYWYRQAAGRGLQLLFYSVGIGQISSEVPQNLSASRPQDRQFILSSKKLLLSDSGFYLCAWGTGELFFGEGSRLTVL.

CDR3 DNA sequence: TGTGCCAGCAGCCTCGGACTAGCGTCGGATACGCAGTATTTT. Translated: CASSLGLASDTQYF. The chain combines TRBV27 with TRBJ2-3; the match to TRBD2 covers 9 bases. Germline-derived CDR1 and CDR2 are MNHEY and SMNVEV (reference sequence). This CDR3 contains 14 residues. With 6 bases clipped from V and 6 bases from J, the junction kept 7 bases outside the gene matches.

The CDR3 spells CASSDLAGGRRETQYF. CDR3 nucleotides: TGTGCCAGCAGTGATCTAGCGGGAGGGAGGAGAGAGACCCAGTACTTC. This chain uses TRBV6-1 with TRBJ2-5; 12 bases match TRBD2. This CDR3 comprises 16 residues. Germline CDR1 MNHNS, CDR2 SASEGT. V shed 3 bases, J shed 4 bases, and the junction held 6 bases outside the gene matches.

V and J are TRBV6-5 and TRBJ2-5, with D maybe TRBD1 (8 bases). CDR3 length: 16 residues. Germline V CDR1 and CDR2: MNHEY, SVGAGI. With 1 base removed from V and 4 bases from J, the gap between germline ends came to 16 bases. CDR3 sequence: CASSYLGQGGGETQYF. Written as DNA, the CDR3 is TGTGCCAGCAGTTACTTAGGACAGGGCGGGGGAGAGACCCAGTACTTC.

This chain links TRBV7-2 with TRBJ2-7, with D perhaps matching TRBD1 or TRBD2 (5 bases each). Per germline, CDR1 SGHTA and CDR2 FQGNSA. CDR3 length: 12 amino acids. V lost 4 bases to trimming and J lost 6 bases, with 10 bases between them. CDR3 in DNA: TGTGCCAGCAGCTGGCCGGGGACCGAGCAGTACTTC. Its translation is CASSWPGTEQYF. The full variable domain, rest sourced from reference TRBV7-2 and TRBJ2-7, is GAGVSQSPSNKVTEKGKDVELRCDPISGHTALYWYRQSLGQGLEFLIYFQGNSAPDKSGLPSDRFSAERTGGSVSTLTIQRTQQEDSAVYLCASSWPGTEQYFGPGTRLTVT.

This chain connects TRBV10-3 to TRBJ2-5, with 9 bases identical to TRBD2. The CDR3 totals 17 residues. Per germline, CDR1 ENHRY and CDR2 SYGVKD. After removal of 3 bases from V and 5 bases from J, the junction contained 13 bases not matched to a gene. CDR3 amino acids: CAISEDLLAGLKETQYF. DNA for the CDR3: TGTGCCATCAGTGAAGATTTGCTAGCGGGATTGAAGGAGACCCAGTACTTC.

The chain has TRBV7-9 and TRBJ1-1; D gene uncertain. Trimming left V 7 bases short and J 6 bases short, with 0 bases between. This CDR3 spans 8 amino acids. Germline-derived CDR1 and CDR2 are SEHNR and FQNEAQ (reference sequence). The CDR3 loop reads CASTEAFF. Written as DNA, the CDR3 is TGTGCCAGCACTGAAGCTTTCTTT.

The V gene is TRBV27, the J gene TRBJ2-1; no clear D. CDR1 is MNHEY, CDR2 SMNVEV, per germline (reference sequence). Deletions cut 3 bases from V and 6 bases from J, with 18 bases between. This CDR3 has 16 amino acids. The CDR3 DNA reads TGTGCCAGCAGTTTCTGGCGGTCGATTAGGAGCAATGAGCAGTTCTTC. Amino acid sequence: CASSFWRSIRSNEQFF.

This clone was recorded once. The V and J genes are TRBV30 and TRBJ2-1, with 10 bases identical to TRBD2. V lost 0 bases and J lost 8; bases outside the gene matches: 4. This CDR3 is 14 amino acids long. Germline V gives CDR1 GTSNPN, CDR2 SVGIG (reference sequence). The CDR3 sequence is CAWSVLAGVDEQFF. The CDR3 DNA reads as TGTGCCTGGAGTGTCCTAGCGGGAGTCGATGAGCAGTTCTTC.

The chain joins TRBV11-2 to TRBJ2-7; the match to TRBD2 covers 9 bases. The ends lost 4 bases at V and 3 bases at J; junction bases unmatched: 1. Germline CDR1 reads SGHAT; CDR2 reads FQNNGV. The CDR3 is made up of 13 amino acids. CDR3 region: CASSSTSGYEQYF. The CDR3 region has the DNA TGTGCCAGCAGCTCGACTAGCGGCTACGAGCAGTACTTC.

The chain has TRBV7-6 and TRBJ2-1; 13 bases align to TRBD2. The V gene's germline CDR1 is SGHVS and CDR2 FNYEAQ. CDR3 size: 14 residues. After removal of 2 bases from V and 10 bases from J, the junction contained 2 bases not matched to a gene. The CDR3 here is CASSLTSGRVEQFF. CDR3 DNA: TGTGCCAGCAGCTTAACTAGCGGGAGGGTCGAGCAGTTCTTC.

The chain is built from TRBV5-4 and TRBJ2-2; D might be TRBD2 (6 bases). The CDR3 extends over 15 amino acids. V was pared by 4 bases and J by 7 bases, with 17 bases between. CDR1 and CDR2 (germline): SGHNT, YYREEE (reference sequence). CDR3 nucleotides: TGTGCCAGCAGCCCATATTCAGGAGGGGACGGGGAGCTGTTTTTT. Translating gives CASSPYSGGDGELFF.

The chain has TRBV18 and TRBJ2-2; no clear D. CDR3 length: 17 amino acids. Trimming took 1 base from V and 0 from J, leaving 12 bases between them. The V gene's germline CDR1 is KGHSH and CDR2 LQKENI. The CDR3 spells CASSPLSTGPNTGELFF. The CDR3 region has the DNA TGTGCCAGCTCACCACTTAGTACCGGGCCGAACACCGGGGAGCTGTTTTTT. The whole variable domain, filled in from reference TRBV18 and TRBJ2-2, reads NAGVMQNPRHLVRRRGQEARLRCSPMKGHSHVYWYRQLPEEGLKFMVYLQKENIIDESGMPKERFSAEFPKEGPSILRIQQVVRGDSAAYFCASSPLSTGPNTGELFFGEGSRLTVL.

The chain recombines TRBV28 with TRBJ2-4; tentatively, D is TRBD2 (6 bases). V was cut by 5 bases and J by 0 bases, with 11 bases left in between. This CDR3 spans 15 amino acids. The germline V gene encodes CDR1 MDHEN and CDR2 SYDVKM. Here the CDR3 reads CASSPGVLAKNIQYF. The CDR3 bases are TGTGCCAGCAGTCCGGGGGTTTTAGCCAAAAACATTCAGTACTTC. Supplemented by reference TRBV28 and TRBJ2-4, the full variable domain reads DVKVTQSSRYLVKRTGEKVFLECVQDMDHENMFWYRQDPGLGLRLIYFSYDVKMKEKGDIPEGYSVSREKKERFSLILESASTNQTSMYLCASSPGVLAKNIQYFGAGTRLSVL.

The V call is TRBV6-1, the J call TRBJ2-2; D is perhaps TRBD1 (5 bases). Trimming cost V 6 bases and J 0 bases, with 8 bases left between them. The CDR3 sequence is 14 residues long. Germline CDR1 reads MNHNS; CDR2 reads SASEGT. CDR3 DNA sequence: TGTGCCAGCAGGACAGTTCCGAACACCGGGGAGCTGTTTTTT. It yields the protein CASRTVPNTGELFF.

This chain joins TRBV28 and TRBJ1-2, with D possibly being TRBD1 (6 bases). This CDR3 contains 14 residues. Germline V gene data show CDR1 as MDHEN and CDR2 as SYDVKM. The V and J ends lost 3 bases and 7 bases respectively, with 15 bases between them. The CDR3 DNA is TGTGCCAGCAGTTTCACGGGGGGCGCTGGTGGCTACACCTTC. Protein: CASSFTGGAGGYTF.

The genes are TRBV5-1 and TRBJ2-3; 7 bases fit TRBD2. Germline CDR1 and CDR2: SGHRS and YFSETQ. The CDR3 is 15 amino acids. V lost 1 base and J lost 3; bases outside the gene matches: 5. The CDR3 reads CASSLNWGGTDTQYF. Here the CDR3 DNA reads TGCGCCAGCAGCTTGAACTGGGGGGGGACAGATACGCAGTATTTT.

The chain uses TRBV7-8 and TRBJ2-1; D unclear. The CDR3 has 15 amino acids. The V end lost 2 bases, the J end lost 2 bases, and 10 bases lay between the germline ends. CDR1 is SGHVS, CDR2 FQNEAQ, per germline. CDR3 residues: CASSLSAQPYNEQFF. CDR3 in DNA: TGTGCCAGCAGCTTAAGCGCCCAGCCCTACAATGAGCAGTTCTTC.

The chain carries TRBV28 and TRBJ1-5, with TRBD1 as a possible D gene (6 bases). The CDR3 has 14 amino acids. CDR1 MDHEN and CDR2 SYDVKM come from the germline V gene. V was clipped by 6 bases and J by 5 bases, with 14 bases between them. The CDR3 loop reads CASRGQSNYQPQHF. Here the CDR3 DNA reads TGTGCCAGCAGGGGACAAAGCAACTATCAGCCCCAGCATTTT. The full variable domain, its missing parts supplied by reference TRBV28 and TRBJ1-5, is DVKVTQSSRYLVKRTGEKVFLECVQDMDHENMFWYRQDPGLGLRLIYFSYDVKMKEKGDIPEGYSVSREKKERFSLILESASTNQTSMYLCASRGQSNYQPQHFGDGTRLSIL.

V and J are TRBV5-8 and TRBJ1-2; D ambiguous. CDR1 SGHTS and CDR2 YDEGEE come from the germline V gene. V was pared by 0 bases and J by 10 bases, with 19 bases between. This CDR3 contains 15 residues. The CDR3 here is CASSLALPWSMDYTF. The DNA for the CDR3 is TGTGCCAGCAGCTTGGCCCTTCCCTGGTCTATGGACTACACCTTC.